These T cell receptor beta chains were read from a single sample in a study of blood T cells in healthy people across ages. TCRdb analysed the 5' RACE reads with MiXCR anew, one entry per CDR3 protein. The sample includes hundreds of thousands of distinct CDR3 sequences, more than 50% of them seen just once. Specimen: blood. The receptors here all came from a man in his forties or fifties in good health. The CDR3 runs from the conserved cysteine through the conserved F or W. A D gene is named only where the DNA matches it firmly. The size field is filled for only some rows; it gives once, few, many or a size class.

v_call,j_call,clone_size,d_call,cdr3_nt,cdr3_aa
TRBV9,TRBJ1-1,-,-,TGTGCCAGCAGCGTAGAGCCGGAGATGAACACTGAAGCTTTCTTT,CASSVEPEMNTEAFF
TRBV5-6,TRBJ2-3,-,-,TGTGCCAGCAGCTGGAGGCGGAATCCCCGCCTAGATACGCAGTATTTT,CASSWRRNPRLDTQYF
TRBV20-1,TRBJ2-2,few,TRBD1,TGCAGTGCTAACGCGAATGGGACAGTAGTCTCCGGGGAGCTGTTTTTT,CSANANGTVVSGELFF
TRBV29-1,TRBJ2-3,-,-,TGCAGCGTTGATACTGTCGGCGGTAGCACAGATACGCAGTATTTT,CSVDTVGGSTDTQYF
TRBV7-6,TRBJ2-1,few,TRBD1,TGTGCCAGCAGCTCTCAGGGGGATTCCTACAATGAGCAGTTCTTC,CASSSQGDSYNEQFF
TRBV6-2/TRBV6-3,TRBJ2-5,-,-,TGTGCCACCAACCCGCAGGGTTCGGAGACCCAGTACTTC,CATNPQGSETQYF
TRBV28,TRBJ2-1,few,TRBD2,TGTGCCAGCAGTACCACTAGCGGGAGAATCAATGAGCAGTTCTTC,CASSTTSGRINEQFF
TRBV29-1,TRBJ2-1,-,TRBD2,TGCAGCGTTGAAGATCTTTTAGGACTAGGGGCCAATGAGCAGTTCTTC,CSVEDLLGLGANEQFF
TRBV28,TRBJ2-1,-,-,TGTGCCGGCACGGACGGCTTAAACAATGAGCAGTTCTTC,CAGTDGLNNEQFF
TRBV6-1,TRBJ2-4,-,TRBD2,TGTGCCAGCAGTCCTAGACTAGCGGGGGGGTTTTTGGACAACATTCAGTACTTC,CASSPRLAGGFLDNIQYF
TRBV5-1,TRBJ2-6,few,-,TGCGCCAGCACCCCGGTGTTGGGCCCCTCTGGGGCCAACGTCCTGACTTTC,CASTPVLGPSGANVLTF
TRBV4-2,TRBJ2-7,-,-,TGTGCCCGCAGCCAAATAGGCCACACGGCCCAGCAGGGGAACCCCTACGAGCAGTACTTC,CARSQIGHTAQQGNPYEQYF
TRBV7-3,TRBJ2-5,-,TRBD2,TGTGCCAGCAGCCAACACCAATTAGAGCGGGGCCACCGTCTTGAGCAAGAGACCCAGTACTTC,CASSQHQLERGHRLEQETQYF
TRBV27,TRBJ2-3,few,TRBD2,TGTGCCAGCAGTGCCCCACTAGCGGACACAGATACGCAGTATTTT,CASSAPLADTDTQYF
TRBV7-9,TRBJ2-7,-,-,TGTGCCAGCAGATCTACGGGGGAGCAGTACTTC,CASRSTGEQYF
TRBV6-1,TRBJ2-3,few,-,TGTGCCAGCCCCCCTTCGCGGGATGGAGACACAGATACGCAGTATTTT,CASPPSRDGDTDTQYF
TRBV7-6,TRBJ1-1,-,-,TGTGCCAGCAGCTTGGACTTGGGGGGCTCTGAAGCTTTCTTT,CASSLDLGGSEAFF
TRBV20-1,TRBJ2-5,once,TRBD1,TGCAGTGGGGGGACAGAGCAAGAGACCCAGTACTTC,CSGGTEQETQYF
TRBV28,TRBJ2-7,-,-,TGTGCCAGCAGTTCCCCAGGGGGGGAATACGAGCAGTACTTC,CASSSPGGEYEQYF
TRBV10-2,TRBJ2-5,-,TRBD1,TGCGCCAGCACCCGGGACAGGGTAACGGAGACCCAGTACTTC,CASTRDRVTETQYF
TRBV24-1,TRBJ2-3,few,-,TGTGCCACCAGTGCAACCTGGACAGCTAGCACAGATACGCAGTATTTT,CATSATWTASTDTQYF
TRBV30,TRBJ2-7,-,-,TGTGCCTGGAGCTCCAGTTTTGGCGAGCAGTACTTC,CAWSSSFGEQYF
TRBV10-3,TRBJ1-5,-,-,TGTGCCATCAGTGAGGGGGAAGGGTTTAATCAGCCCCAGCATTTT,CAISEGEGFNQPQHF
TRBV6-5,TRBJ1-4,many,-,TGTGCCAGCAGCTCAGGACAGAAGAATGAAAAACTGTTTTTT,CASSSGQKNEKLFF
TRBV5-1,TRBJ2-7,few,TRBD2,TGCGCCAGCAGCTACGGACTAGCGGCGTACGAGCAGTACTTC,CASSYGLAAYEQYF
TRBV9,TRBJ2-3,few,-,TGTGCCAGCAGCGTTGAAGCAGGGGATGGCACAGATACGCAGTATTTT,CASSVEAGDGTDTQYF
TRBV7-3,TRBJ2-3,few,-,TGTGCCAGCAGTATGAGCGCGGGGTACACAGATACGCAGTATTTT,CASSMSAGYTDTQYF